This T cell receptor (beta chain) appears in the sequencing data of a study of blood T cell repertoires in COVID-19. The wider study: Spain, Italy and the United States supplied samples that represented acute and convalescent COVID-19. Sources were T cells, B-cell-depleted T cells, or PBMCs; the material itself was cDNA or gDNA.

There are 15 residues in the CDR3. V lost 2 bases, J lost 3 bases, and 15 bases lay in between. From germline, CDR1 is SGHNT and CDR2 YYREEE (reference sequence). Patients at the Seattle site were enrolled during active infection and followed longitudinally. Per the study methods: Estimates of nucleated cell counts were drawn from the amplification of reference gene primers. Measured with immunoSEQ multiplex PCR; TCRdb has only the in-frame clones, and not every one. D and trimming come from the DNA, and the V and J calls and clone size come from that table. The sample consists of roughly 400,000 clones, around 87% of them appearing once.

The chain carries TRBV5-4 and TRBJ2-7, with a tentative D call TRBD1 (5 bases). Sequencing was performed on peripheral blood. The source is a woman aged 55-69 years with COVID-19, enrolled during active disease. This chain's CDR3 is CASSLGPDTFYEQYF. The CDR3 region has the DNA TGTGCCAGCAGCTTAGGCCCGGACACCTTCTACGAGCAGTACTTC.